This T cell receptor beta chain comes out of a study of shared clonotypes between healthy human individuals. Study-level background: Per donor, CD8 memory used one plate, CD8 naive used two, CD4 memory used three and CD4 naive used three.

Cells designated naive CD8 were CD45RO-negative and were positively selected for CCR7, with terminally differentiated effector memory CD45RA+ cells excluded. Assay: immunoSEQ multiplex PCR; the TCRdb copy retains only in-frame clones and omits some. The sample includes about 820,000 clones, more than 85% of them seen just once. The CDR3 extends over 14 amino acids. Germline lookup yields CDR1 SNHLY and CDR2 FYNNEI. With 7 bases removed from V and 2 bases from J, the gap between germline ends came to 15 bases. This chain uses TRBV2 with TRBJ2-7; D not certain. The TCR sequence derives from a man aged 30 to 39 in good health. Sequenced sample: naive CD8+ T cells sorted from blood. CDR3 region: CASNLGIIPYEQYF. CDR3 nucleotide sequence: TGTGCCAGCAACTTGGGGATAATTCCCTACGAGCAGTACTTC. The whole variable domain, filled in from reference TRBV2 and TRBJ2-7, reads EPEVTQTPSHQVTQMGQEVILRCVPISNHLYFYWYRQILGQKVEFLVSFYNNEISEKSEIFDDQFSVERPDGSNFTLKIRSTKLEDSAMYFCASNLGIIPYEQYFGPGTRLTVT.